The 29 T cell receptor beta chains in this list originate from one sample, sequenced in a study of blood T cell repertoires in COVID-19. Using immunoSEQ multiplex PCR, the repertoire was profiled, and TCRdb retains in-frame clones only, with some absent. The sample has about 120,000 clones, roughly four fifths seen once. The sequencing input was peripheral blood. The receptors originated from a human donor in a cohort sampled during active COVID-19.

The gene calls are TRBV11-2 and TRBJ2-1; 7 bases align to TRBD2. V lost 3 bases, J lost 3 bases, and 8 bases stayed unmatched. Per germline, CDR1 SGHAT and CDR2 FQNNGV. This CDR3 contains 16 residues. The CDR3 DNA sequence: TGTGCCAGCAGCTTGGCCCGGGACTACGACTACAATGAGCAGTTCTTC. Encoded protein: CASSLARDYDYNEQFF.

The chain couples TRBV6-6 to TRBJ2-3; 10 nucleotides match TRBD2. The CDR3 covers 16 residues. The junction had 7 bases not matched to a gene; V was cut back by 4 bases and J by 3 bases. The germline V gene encodes CDR1 MNHNY and CDR2 SVGAGI (reference sequence). This CDR3 reads CASSSPSGGGTDTQYF. The CDR3 DNA reads TGTGCCAGCAGTTCCCCTAGCGGGGGAGGTACAGATACGCAGTATTTT.

Here the CDR3 DNA reads TGTGCCAGCAGCTTGGAGGGACAGGGTGCCTACGAGCAGTACTTC. Protein sequence: CASSLEGQGAYEQYF. This chain links TRBV5-4 with TRBJ2-7; the match to TRBD1 covers 9 bases. The germline V gene has CDR1 SGHNT and CDR2 YYREEE (reference sequence). The CDR3 length is 15 residues. The junction had 3 bases not matched to a gene; V was cut back by 0 bases and J by 2 bases. The complete variable domain, with remaining parts taken from reference TRBV5-4 and TRBJ2-7, reads ETGVTQSPTHLIKTRGQQVTLRCSSQSGHNTVSWYQQALGQGPQFIFQYYREEENGRGNFPPRFSGLQFPNYSSELNVNALELDDSALYLCASSLEGQGAYEQYFGPGTRLTVT.

The J gene is TRBJ2-1, the V gene TRBV7-2, with 8 bases lining up with TRBD2. The CDR3 has 18 amino acids. Germline trimming cut 1 base from V and 7 bases from J; bases unmatched to any gene: 15. Germline V gives CDR1 SGHTA, CDR2 FQGNSA. The CDR3 DNA reads as TGTGCCAGCAGCTTAGGCCTTCTAGGGACGGGGGGGCAGAATGAGCAGTTCTTC. The encoded protein is CASSLGLLGTGGQNEQFF.

CDR3 in DNA: TGCGCCAGCAGCTTGGCTGTGGGCCCCACTGAAGCTTTCTTT. Amino acids: CASSLAVGPTEAFF. The chain carries TRBV5-1 and TRBJ1-1, with D uncertain. V was pared by 0 bases and J by 4 bases, with 10 bases between. CDR1 is SGHRS and CDR2 is YFSETQ in the germline V gene. The CDR3 is 14 amino acids.

The chain links TRBV5-1 to TRBJ2-1, with D perhaps matching TRBD1 (5 bases). Trimming removed 2 bases at V and 6 bases at J, with 12 bases between. CDR1 and CDR2 (germline): SGHRS, YFSETQ. This CDR3 is built from 14 residues. This chain's CDR3 is CASSFIQGSNEQFF. The CDR3 region has the DNA TGCGCCAGCAGCTTTATTCAGGGAAGCAATGAGCAGTTCTTC. The full variable domain, rest sourced from reference TRBV5-1 and TRBJ2-1, is KAGVTQTPRYLIKTRGQQVTLSCSPISGHRSVSWYQQTPGQGLQFLFEYFSETQRNKGNFPGRFSGRQFSNSRSEMNVSTLELGDSALYLCASSFIQGSNEQFFGPGTRLTVL.

The chain has TRBV2 and TRBJ2-1; 8 nucleotides match TRBD2. The CDR3 contains 15 residues. Germline V gene data show CDR1 as SNHLY and CDR2 as FYNNEI. V gave up 7 bases and J gave up 4 bases; unmatched junction bases: 9. CDR3 DNA sequence: TGTGCCAGCACCGAGCGGGCGGGGGGTTACAATGAGCAGTTCTTC. Translating gives CASTERAGGYNEQFF.

This chain connects TRBV6-2 or TRBV6-3 to TRBJ1-2, with TRBD1 matching over 10 bases. CDR1 is MNHEY, CDR2 SVGEGT, per germline. The V and J ends lost 2 bases and 4 bases, in that order; junction bases with no gene match: 4. There are 15 residues in the CDR3. The CDR3, as DNA: TGTGCCAGCAGTTACGGGACAGGGGAGGTCTATGGCTACACCTTC. It translates to CASSYGTGEVYGYTF.

The CDR3 nucleotides read TGTGCCAGCAGCTTAACCTACGACAGCACTGAAGCTTTCTTT. Protein sequence: CASSLTYDSTEAFF. This chain uses TRBV11-2 with TRBJ1-1, with D possibly matching TRBD1 (5 bases). Germline CDR1 and CDR2: SGHAT and FQNNGV. Trimming left V 2 bases short and J 4 bases short, with 11 bases between. The CDR3 loop spans 14 amino acids. Looking up the rest from reference TRBV11-2 and TRBJ1-1 gives the full variable domain: EAGVAQSPRYKIIEKRQSVAFWCNPISGHATLYWYQQILGQGPKLLIQFQNNGVVDDSQLPKDRFSAERLKGVDSTLKIQPAKLEDSAVYLCASSLTYDSTEAFFGQGTRLTVV.

The chain employs TRBV9 and TRBJ2-5; 12 bases fit TRBD2. V gave up 2 bases and J gave up 3 bases; unmatched junction bases: 5. Germline values: CDR1 SGDLS, CDR2 YYNGEE. The CDR3 contains 16 residues. The CDR3 nucleotides are TGTGCCAGCAGCGTCGATTGGACTAGCGGGGAAGAGACCCAGTACTTC. Translation: CASSVDWTSGEETQYF.

This clone was seen more than once but under ten times. The chain employs TRBV7-8 and TRBJ1-5; the D is unclear. The CDR3 has 16 amino acids. Germline lookup yields CDR1 SGHVS and CDR2 FQNEAQ. The V gene lost 5 bases and the J gene lost 0 bases, with 14 bases spanning the gap. The CDR3 bases are TGTGCCAGCAGCGCTTACCGGGTCCCTAGCAATCAGCCCCAGCATTTT. This codes for CASSAYRVPSNQPQHF.

The chain is built from TRBV5-1 and TRBJ1-1, with D tentatively TRBD1 (5 bases). The CDR3 totals 14 residues. Per the germline V gene, CDR1 is SGHRS and CDR2 is YFSETQ. Trimming stripped 4 bases from V and 6 bases from J, with 16 bases between. The CDR3 coding sequence is TGCGCCAGCAGCCCCCACTGGGGGGACGCTGAAGCTTTCTTT. It specifies CASSPHWGDAEAFF.

The J gene is TRBJ2-5, the V gene TRBV5-5; 7 positions match TRBD2. With 2 bases clipped from V and 4 bases from J, the junction kept 5 bases outside the gene matches. The length of the CDR3 is 14 residues. The germline CDR1 and CDR2 sequences are SGHKS and YYEKEE (reference sequence). DNA of the CDR3: TGTGCCAGCAGCTTCACAGCGGGGCGAGAGACCCAGTACTTC. Protein product: CASSFTAGRETQYF.

The gene calls are TRBV11-2 and TRBJ1-2; perhaps TRBD1 as D (6 bases). CDR3 length: 16 residues. V shed 0 bases and J shed 6 bases, with 17 bases lying between them. Germline CDR1 and CDR2: SGHAT and FQNNGV. In DNA form, the CDR3 reads TGTGCCAGCAGCTTAGATAGTGCGGGGGCGCGGAATGGCTACACCTTC. Amino acid sequence: CASSLDSAGARNGYTF.

This chain connects TRBV5-1 to TRBJ2-1, with 7 bases identical to TRBD1. The CDR3 is 13 residues long. Looked up from germline, CDR1 is SGHRS and CDR2 is YFSETQ. Unmatched junction bases numbered 8, after V lost 5 bases and J lost 9 bases. CDR3 in amino acids: CASRFDRAVEQFF. In DNA form, the CDR3 reads TGCGCCAGCAGGTTTGACAGGGCCGTTGAGCAGTTCTTC. The full variable domain, in which reference TRBV5-1 and TRBJ2-1 provide the parts outside the CDR3, is KAGVTQTPRYLIKTRGQQVTLSCSPISGHRSVSWYQQTPGQGLQFLFEYFSETQRNKGNFPGRFSGRQFSNSRSEMNVSTLELGDSALYLCASRFDRAVEQFFGPGTRLTVL.

The chain joins TRBV7-9 to TRBJ1-4; the D gene is possibly TRBD1 (5 bases). Germline CDR1 SEHNR, CDR2 FQNEAQ (reference sequence). CDR3 length: 15 residues. The V end was cut by 5 bases, the J end by 5 bases, with 15 bases between. Here the CDR3 reads CASSPQGGGNEKLFF. CDR3 sequence (DNA): TGTGCCAGCAGCCCCCAGGGCGGGGGAAATGAAAAACTGTTTTTT. Variable domain in full (rest from reference TRBV7-9 and TRBJ1-4): DTGVSQNPRHKITKRGQNVTFRCDPISEHNRLYWYRQTLGQGPEFLTYFQNEAQLEKSRLLSDRFSAERPKGSFSTLEIQRTEQGDSAMYLCASSPQGGGNEKLFFGSGTQLSVL.

In DNA form, the CDR3 reads TGTGCCAGTAGTCGAGAAGGGACTCTAGCCAAAAACATTCAGTACTTC. It translates to CASSREGTLAKNIQYF. The chain uses TRBV19 and TRBJ2-4; TRBD2 might be the D (6 bases). Trimming shortened V by 5 bases and J by 0 bases, and 14 bases separated the two germline ends. The CDR3 has 16 amino acids. Germline CDR1 LNHDA, CDR2 SQIVND (reference sequence).

This chain uses TRBV20-1 with TRBJ2-5; no definite D call. The CDR3 loop spans 11 amino acids. Germline loops: CDR1 DFQATT, CDR2 SNEGSKA (reference sequence). V was cut by 6 bases and J by 5 bases, with 10 bases left in between. This CDR3 reads CSAPSYETQYF. CDR3 in DNA: TGCAGTGCCCCGTCCTACGAGACCCAGTACTTC.

The chain employs TRBV5-4 and TRBJ2-1; a possible D gene is TRBD1 (6 bases). Deletions cut 4 bases from V and 3 bases from J, with 17 bases between. The CDR3 sequence is 16 residues long. Germline V gene sequence: CDR1 SGHNT, CDR2 YYREEE (reference sequence). CDR3 sequence reads: CASSQPMDSGYNEQFF. As DNA, the CDR3 is TGTGCCAGCAGCCAACCTATGGACAGTGGCTACAATGAGCAGTTCTTC.

The rearrangement uses TRBV2 and TRBJ2-2; no firm D call. The germline V gene has CDR1 SNHLY and CDR2 FYNNEI. The CDR3 extends over 11 amino acids. Trimming removed 3 bases from V and 7 bases from J, with 3 bases in between. In DNA form, the CDR3 reads TGTGCCAGCAGTGAGTACGGGGAGCTGTTTTTT. The encoded protein is CASSEYGELFF. Combining the CDR3 with reference TRBV2 and TRBJ2-2 gives the whole variable domain EPEVTQTPSHQVTQMGQEVILRCVPISNHLYFYWYRQILGQKVEFLVSFYNNEISEKSEIFDDQFSVERPDGSNFTLKIRSTKLEDSAMYFCASSEYGELFFGEGSRLTVL.

Ten or more counts support this clone. V usage is TRBV7-9 and J usage is TRBJ1-2; D might be TRBD1 (6 bases). V shed 2 bases and J shed 5 bases, with 9 bases lying between them. This CDR3 is built from 13 residues. Germline values: CDR1 SEHNR, CDR2 FQNEAQ (reference sequence). The DNA for the CDR3 is TGTGCCAGCAGCTTATACCAGGGGTATGGCTACACCTTC. Translation gives CASSLYQGYGYTF.

The chain links TRBV18 to TRBJ2-3; TRBD1 is a possible D gene (5 bases). The CDR3 has 15 amino acids. Looked up from germline, CDR1 is KGHSH and CDR2 is LQKENI. V was pared by 0 bases and J by 2 bases, with 9 bases between. CDR3 sequence: CASSPPGQSTDTQYF. The CDR3 nucleotides are TGTGCCAGCTCACCACCTGGACAATCCACAGATACGCAGTATTTT.

The chain couples TRBV19 to TRBJ2-4; no firm D call. The ends were cut back, 0 bases at V and 3 bases at J, with 6 bases in the middle. This CDR3 is built from 14 residues. Germline V gene sequence: CDR1 LNHDA, CDR2 SQIVND (reference sequence). The CDR3 loop is CASSIDPLKNIQYF. In DNA form, the CDR3 reads TGTGCCAGTAGTATAGATCCCCTCAAAAACATTCAGTACTTC.

This clone was seen a few times. The chain has TRBV11-2 and TRBJ2-1; 8 nucleotides line up with TRBD2. This CDR3 spans 15 amino acids. Looked up from germline, CDR1 is SGHAT and CDR2 is FQNNGV. V was clipped by 1 base and J by 2 bases; unmatched bases: 1. The CDR3 loop is CASSLVRGAYNEQFF. The CDR3 coding sequence is TGTGCCAGCAGCTTAGTGCGGGGGGCCTACAATGAGCAGTTCTTC.

The rearrangement joins TRBV11-2 to TRBJ2-6; a weak D match, TRBD2 (6 bases). The CDR3 contains 16 residues. Germline CDR1 SGHAT, CDR2 FQNNGV. V gave up 6 bases and J gave up 0 bases, with 12 bases separating them. CDR3 nucleotide sequence: TGTGCCAGCAGGCGGGGATTTAACTCTGGGGCCAACGTCCTGACTTTC. Residues: CASRRGFNSGANVLTF.

The chain has TRBV2 and TRBJ1-1; the D gene is possibly TRBD1 (5 bases). Germline lookup yields CDR1 SNHLY and CDR2 FYNNEI. Trimming left V 8 bases short and J 1 base short, with 14 bases between. CDR3 length equals 14 residues. The CDR3 protein is CASQVGRQNTEAFF. Written as DNA, the CDR3 is TGTGCCAGCCAGGTGGGGCGGCAGAACACTGAAGCTTTCTTT.

Details on this clone: Other DNA sequences in this specimen translate into the identical CDR3. The CDR3 loop is CASSQGRGGQETQYF. In DNA, the CDR3 is TGTGCCAGCAGCCAAGGACGGGGGGGCCAAGAGACCCAGTACTTC. The V gene is TRBV3-1 (or the pseudogene TRBV3-2), the J gene TRBJ2-5; 8 bases map to TRBD2. The junction had 2 bases not matched to a gene; V was cut back by 1 base and J by 1 base. The CDR3 loop spans 15 amino acids. Germline-derived CDR1 and CDR2 are LGHDT and YNNKEL (reference sequence).

CDR3 residues: CASSLEGGAGPTDTQYF. DNA of the CDR3: TGTGCCAGCAGCTTAGAGGGCGGGGCGGGGCCCACAGATACGCAGTATTTT. V gene TRBV7-6 combines with J gene TRBJ2-3, with a possible D match to TRBD2 (6 bases). Trimming stripped 1 base from V and 2 bases from J, with 16 bases between. The germline V gene encodes CDR1 SGHVS and CDR2 FNYEAQ. The CDR3 has 17 residues.

The CDR3 reads CASELAGGRSYNEQFF. The CDR3 DNA reads TGTGCCAGCGAACTAGCGGGGGGGCGGTCCTACAATGAGCAGTTCTTC. The J gene is TRBJ2-1, the V gene TRBV28; 13 bases are a match to TRBD2. The CDR3 has 16 residues. V gave up 8 bases and J gave up 1 base; unmatched junction bases: 5. Germline lookup yields CDR1 MDHEN and CDR2 SYDVKM.